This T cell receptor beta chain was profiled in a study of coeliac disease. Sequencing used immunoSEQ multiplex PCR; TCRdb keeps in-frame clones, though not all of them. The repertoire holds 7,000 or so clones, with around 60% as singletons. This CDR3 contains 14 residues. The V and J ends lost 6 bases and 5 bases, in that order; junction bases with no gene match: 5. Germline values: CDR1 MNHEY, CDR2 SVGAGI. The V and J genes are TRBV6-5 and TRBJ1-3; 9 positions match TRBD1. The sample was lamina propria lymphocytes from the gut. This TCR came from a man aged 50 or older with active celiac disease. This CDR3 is CASRGTGIRNTIYF. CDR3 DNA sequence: TGTGCCAGCAGAGGGACAGGGATTAGAAACACCATATATTTT.